The clone carrying this TCR beta chain showed up just a few times. The V gene end was trimmed by 3 bases and the J gene end by 3 bases; junction bases not matched to a gene: 7. The CDR3 contains 15 residues. Germline loops: CDR1 SGHTA, CDR2 FQGNSA. This specimen belongs to a study of blood T cell repertoires in COVID-19. Study context: Samples of COVID-19 (acute and convalescent) were obtained from the United States, Italy and Spain. T cells, B-cell-depleted T cells, or PBMCs provided the cDNA or gDNA that served as material.

Participant ages covered 18 to 89 years across about two dozen US areas. Clones were read by immunoSEQ multiplex PCR, and TCRdb kept only the in-frame ones, dropping some. The table shows about 430,000 clones, with around nine tenths occurring only once. Sequenced material: PBMCs or T cells enriched from blood (not recorded which). The genes are TRBV7-2 and TRBJ2-7, with 8 nucleotides matching TRBD1. The clonotype originates from a woman aged 18-29 years who had been exposed to COVID-19. The chain's CDR3 is CASSFDRGTGYEQYF. DNA of the CDR3: TGTGCCAGCAGCTTTGACAGGGGTACGGGCTACGAGCAGTACTTC.